The T cell receptor beta chain described here comes from a study of blood T cell repertoires in COVID-19. Whole-study context: The analysed material was cDNA or gDNA that came from T cells, B-cell-depleted T cells, or PBMCs.

The CDR3 extends over 14 amino acids. CDR1 is GTSNPN and CDR2 is SVGIG in the germline V gene (reference sequence). V dropped 5 bases and J dropped 0; count of bases not matched to a gene: 3. Participant age was roughly 18 to 95 years, and participants resided in roughly 25 US areas. Cohort allocation depended upon clinical history that participants reported. As processed by the authors: Researchers report that nucleated cell counts were estimated from reference gene primer amplification. This table comes from immunoSEQ multiplex PCR, and its TCRdb copy is limited to in-frame clones, with some not included. V and J calls and clone size follow that table, whereas D and trimming were derived from the DNA. The sample records approximately 270,000 clones, approximately 85% being singletons.

The sequenced sample was PBMCs or T cells enriched from blood (not recorded which). The J gene is TRBJ2-3, the V gene TRBV30, with TRBD2 identical over 9 bases. The source is a woman between 50 and 59 years old who had recovered from COVID-19. The CDR3: CAWDTSGSTDTQYF. For the CDR3, the DNA is TGTGCCTGGGATACTAGCGGGAGCACAGATACGCAGTATTTT.